Sequencing of this T cell receptor (beta chain) was carried out in a study of graft-versus-host responses after intestinal transplantation. Study context: Recipients had multivisceral, liver-intestinal, or isolated intestinal transplants. Every transplant recipient was induced with anti-thymocyte globulin, then maintained on tacrolimus and steroids for about 3 years. The study, taken as a whole, reports: Circulating GvH clone levels at their peak were associated with HvG declines (early post-transplant). Recipient marrow held GvH clones, some first seen in ileum or blood.

Clones were read by immunoSEQ multiplex PCR, and TCRdb kept only the in-frame ones, dropping some. The table has around 50,000 clones, about four fifths seen once. As concerns this clone: The target antigen is unknown.

Sequencing used unstimulated CD4+ T cells sorted from spleen or lymph node cells, obtained before transplant. The receptor was isolated from a human donor who was the organ donor for an intestinal transplant.

CDR3: CASSITGIGTYSNQPQHF. CDR3 DNA sequence: TGTGCCAGTAGTATTACAGGGATCGGAACTTATAGCAATCAGCCCCAGCATTTT. The rearrangement joins TRBV19 to TRBJ1-5; D possibly corresponds to TRBD1 (6 bases). CDR1 LNHDA and CDR2 SQIVND come from the germline V gene (reference sequence). The CDR3 extends over 18 amino acids. Between the trimmed V and J ends, which lost 3 bases and 0 bases, there was a span of 18 bases.